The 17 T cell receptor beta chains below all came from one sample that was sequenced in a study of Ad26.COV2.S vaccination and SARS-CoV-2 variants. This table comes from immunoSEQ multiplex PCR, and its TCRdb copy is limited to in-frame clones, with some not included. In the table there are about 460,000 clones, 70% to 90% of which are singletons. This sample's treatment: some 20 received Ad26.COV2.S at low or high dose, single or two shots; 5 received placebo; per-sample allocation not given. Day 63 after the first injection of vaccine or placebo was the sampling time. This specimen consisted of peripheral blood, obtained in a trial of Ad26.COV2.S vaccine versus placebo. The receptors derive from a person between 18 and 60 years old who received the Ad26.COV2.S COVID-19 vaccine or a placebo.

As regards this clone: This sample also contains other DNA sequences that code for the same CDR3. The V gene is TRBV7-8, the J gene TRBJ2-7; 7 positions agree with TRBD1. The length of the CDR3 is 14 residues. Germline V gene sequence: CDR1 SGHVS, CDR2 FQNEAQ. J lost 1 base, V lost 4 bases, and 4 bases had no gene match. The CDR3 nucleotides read TGTGCCAGCAGCTACCGGGACAGTTCCTACGAGCAGTACTTC. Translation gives CASSYRDSSYEQYF.

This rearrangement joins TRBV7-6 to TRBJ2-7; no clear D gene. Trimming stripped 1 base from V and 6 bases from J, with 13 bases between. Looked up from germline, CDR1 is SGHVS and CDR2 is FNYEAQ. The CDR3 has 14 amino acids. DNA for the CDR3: TGTGCCAGCAGCTTAGAGGCCAAGAGTCGCGAGCAGTACTTC. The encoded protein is CASSLEAKSREQYF. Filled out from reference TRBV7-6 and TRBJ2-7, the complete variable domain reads GAGVSQSPRYKVTKRGQDVALRCDPISGHVSLYWYRQALGQGPEFLTYFNYEAQQDKSGLPNDRFSAERPEGSISTLTIQRTEQRDSAMYRCASSLEAKSREQYFGPGTRLTVT.

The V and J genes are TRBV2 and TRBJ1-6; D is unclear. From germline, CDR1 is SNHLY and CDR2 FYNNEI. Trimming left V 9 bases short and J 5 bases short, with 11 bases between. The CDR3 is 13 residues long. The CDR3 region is CASILVHNSPLHF. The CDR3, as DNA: TGTGCCAGTATCTTAGTTCATAATTCACCCCTCCACTTT.

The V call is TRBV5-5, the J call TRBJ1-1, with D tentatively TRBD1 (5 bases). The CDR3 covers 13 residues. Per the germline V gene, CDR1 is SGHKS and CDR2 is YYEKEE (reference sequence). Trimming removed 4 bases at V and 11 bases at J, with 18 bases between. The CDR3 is CASSRGLSPGAFF. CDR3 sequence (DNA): TGTGCCAGCAGCAGGGGACTCTCCCCGGGGGCTTTCTTT.

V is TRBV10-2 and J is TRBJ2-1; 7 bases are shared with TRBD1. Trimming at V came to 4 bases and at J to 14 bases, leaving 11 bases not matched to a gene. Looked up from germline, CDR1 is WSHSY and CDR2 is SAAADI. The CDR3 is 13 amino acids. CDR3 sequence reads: CASSVRGPADKFF. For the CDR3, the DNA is TGCGCCAGCAGTGTGAGGGGGCCGGCTGATAAGTTCTTC.

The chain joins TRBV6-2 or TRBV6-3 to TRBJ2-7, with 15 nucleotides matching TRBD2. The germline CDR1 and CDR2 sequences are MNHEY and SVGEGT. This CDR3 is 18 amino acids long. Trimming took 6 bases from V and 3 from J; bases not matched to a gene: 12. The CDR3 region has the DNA TGTGCCAGCAGCAAGGGACTAGCGGGGGGCCGGAAAGACTACGAGCAGTACTTC. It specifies CASSKGLAGGRKDYEQYF.

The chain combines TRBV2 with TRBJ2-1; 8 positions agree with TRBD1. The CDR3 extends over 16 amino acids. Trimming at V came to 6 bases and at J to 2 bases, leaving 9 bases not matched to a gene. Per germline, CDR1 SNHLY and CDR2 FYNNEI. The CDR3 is CASRRDRSMAYNEQFF. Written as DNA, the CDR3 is TGTGCCAGCAGGCGGGACAGGTCCATGGCCTACAATGAGCAGTTCTTC.

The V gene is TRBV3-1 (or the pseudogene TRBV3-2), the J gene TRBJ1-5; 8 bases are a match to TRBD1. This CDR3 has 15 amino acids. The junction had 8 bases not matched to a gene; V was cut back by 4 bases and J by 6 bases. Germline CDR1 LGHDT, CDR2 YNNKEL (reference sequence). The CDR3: CASSRGQGAAQPQHF. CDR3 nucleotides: TGTGCCAGCAGCCGAGGACAGGGAGCGGCTCAGCCCCAGCATTTT.

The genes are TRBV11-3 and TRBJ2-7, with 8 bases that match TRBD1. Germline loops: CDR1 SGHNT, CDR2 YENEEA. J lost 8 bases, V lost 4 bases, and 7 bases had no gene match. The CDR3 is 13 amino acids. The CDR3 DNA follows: TGTGCCAGCAGCTCTGGACAGGGCCGACAGCAGTACTTC. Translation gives CASSSGQGRQQYF. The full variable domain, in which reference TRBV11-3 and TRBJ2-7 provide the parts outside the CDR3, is EAGVVQSPRYKIIEKKQPVAFWCNPISGHNTLYWYLQNLGQGPELLIRYENEEAVDDSQLPKDRFSAERLKGVDSTLKIQPAELGDSAVYLCASSSGQGRQQYFGPGTRLTVT.

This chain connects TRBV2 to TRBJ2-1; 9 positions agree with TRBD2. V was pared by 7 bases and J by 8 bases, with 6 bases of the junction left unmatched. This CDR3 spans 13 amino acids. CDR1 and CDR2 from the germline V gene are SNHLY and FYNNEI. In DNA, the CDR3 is TGTGCCAGCAATCCTAGCGGGAATCATGAGCAGTTCTTC. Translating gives CASNPSGNHEQFF. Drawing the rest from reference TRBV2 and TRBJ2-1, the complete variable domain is EPEVTQTPSHQVTQMGQEVILRCVPISNHLYFYWYRQILGQKVEFLVSFYNNEISEKSEIFDDQFSVERPDGSNFTLKIRSTKLEDSAMYFCASNPSGNHEQFFGPGTRLTVL.

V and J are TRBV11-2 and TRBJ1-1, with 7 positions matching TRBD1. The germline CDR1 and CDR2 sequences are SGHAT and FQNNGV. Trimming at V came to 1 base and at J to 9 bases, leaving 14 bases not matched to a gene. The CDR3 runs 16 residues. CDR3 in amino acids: CASSLGQHGTAAKAFF. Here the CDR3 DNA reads TGTGCCAGCAGCTTAGGACAACACGGGACAGCCGCCAAAGCTTTCTTT.

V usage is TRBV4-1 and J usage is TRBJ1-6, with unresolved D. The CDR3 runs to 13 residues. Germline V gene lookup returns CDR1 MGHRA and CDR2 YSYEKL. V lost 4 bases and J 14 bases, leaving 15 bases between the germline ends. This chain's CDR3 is CASSLNPLETLHF. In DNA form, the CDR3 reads TGCGCCAGCAGCCTCAACCCCCTTGAAACCCTCCACTTT.

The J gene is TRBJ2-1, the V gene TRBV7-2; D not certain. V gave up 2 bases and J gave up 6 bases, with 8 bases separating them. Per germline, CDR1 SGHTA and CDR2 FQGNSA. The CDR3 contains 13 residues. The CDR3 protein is CASSLTSLNEQFF. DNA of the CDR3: TGTGCCAGCAGCTTAACTTCCCTCAATGAGCAGTTCTTC.

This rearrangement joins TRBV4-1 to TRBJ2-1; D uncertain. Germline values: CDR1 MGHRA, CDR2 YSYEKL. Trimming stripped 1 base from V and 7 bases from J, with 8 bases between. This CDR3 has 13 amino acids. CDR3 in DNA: TGCGCCAGCAGCCAAGTTGGCCGGAATGAGCAGTTCTTC. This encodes CASSQVGRNEQFF.

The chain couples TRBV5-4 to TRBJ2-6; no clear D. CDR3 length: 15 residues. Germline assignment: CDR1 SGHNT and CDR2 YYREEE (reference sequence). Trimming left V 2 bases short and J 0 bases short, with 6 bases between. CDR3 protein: CASSFSVSGANVLTF. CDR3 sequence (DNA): TGTGCCAGCAGCTTTTCTGTCTCTGGGGCCAACGTCCTGACTTTC.

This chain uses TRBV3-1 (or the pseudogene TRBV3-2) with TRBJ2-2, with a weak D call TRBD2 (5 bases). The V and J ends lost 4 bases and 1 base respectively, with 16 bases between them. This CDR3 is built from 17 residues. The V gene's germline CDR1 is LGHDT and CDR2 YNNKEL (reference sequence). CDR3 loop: CASSPLGSGLNTGELFF. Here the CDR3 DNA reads TGTGCCAGCAGCCCATTGGGGTCGGGATTGAACACCGGGGAGCTGTTTTTT.

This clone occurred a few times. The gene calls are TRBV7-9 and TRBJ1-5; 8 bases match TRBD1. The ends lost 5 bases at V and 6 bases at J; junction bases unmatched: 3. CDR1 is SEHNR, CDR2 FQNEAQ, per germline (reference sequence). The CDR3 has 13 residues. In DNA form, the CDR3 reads TGTGCCAGCAGCCGACAGGGGTTTCAGCCCCAGCATTTT. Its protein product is CASSRQGFQPQHF. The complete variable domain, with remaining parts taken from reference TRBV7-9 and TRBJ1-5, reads DTGVSQNPRHKITKRGQNVTFRCDPISEHNRLYWYRQTLGQGPEFLTYFQNEAQLEKSRLLSDRFSAERPKGSFSTLEIQRTEQGDSAMYLCASSRQGFQPQHFGDGTRLSIL.